What follows are 3 T cell receptor beta chains derived from one specimen sequenced in a study of blood T cell repertoires in COVID-19. Profiled with immunoSEQ multiplex PCR; TCRdb holds only in-frame clones, not every one. The sample holds approximately 180,000 clones, 75% to 90% seen once. Sequences were obtained from PBMCs or T cells enriched from blood (not recorded which). All receptors derive from a man between 35 and 55 years old who had recovered from COVID-19.

CDR3 region: CASSLRGIGDRETQYF. The CDR3 nucleotides are TGTGCCAGCAGCTTGAGGGGCATAGGGGATAGAGAGACCCAGTACTTC. The J gene is TRBJ2-5, the V gene TRBV5-4, with D possibly TRBD1 on 5 matching bases. Germline V gene data show CDR1 as SGHNT and CDR2 as YYREEE (reference sequence). The CDR3 consists of 16 residues. The ends were cut back, 1 base at V and 4 bases at J, with 17 bases in the middle.

The V call is TRBV10-3, the J call TRBJ1-3; 7 nucleotides align to TRBD1. The junction had 2 bases not matched to a gene; V was cut back by 8 bases and J by 4 bases. The CDR3 has 12 amino acids. CDR1 and CDR2 (germline): ENHRY, SYGVKD. This CDR3 is CAIATGGNTIYF. The CDR3 DNA reads as TGTGCCATCGCGACAGGGGGAAACACCATATATTTT.

This clone was seen only a few times. The J gene is TRBJ1-5, the V gene TRBV4-1; a weak D match, TRBD1 (5 bases). The CDR3 has 14 residues. The V end was cut by 4 bases, the J end by 3 bases, with 10 bases between. From germline, CDR1 is MGHRA and CDR2 YSYEKL. The CDR3: CASSPGLFNQPQHF. CDR3 in DNA: TGCGCCAGCAGCCCGGGACTGTTCAATCAGCCCCAGCATTTT.